This TCR beta chain is from a study of CD8 T cells in ankylosing spondylitis. TCRdb re-analysed the 5' RACE reads in MiXCR, keeping a single row per CDR3 protein. Of approximately 500,000 distinct CDR3 sequences listed, approximately 11% are singletons. Germline V lookup: CDR1 DFQATT, CDR2 SNEGSKA (reference sequence). This CDR3 contains 13 residues. Trimming left V 3 bases short and J 6 bases short, with 13 bases between. There are a few counts of this clonotype. Its specificity is unknown. Study results and limitations: Ankylosing spondylitis blood seemed to carry a telltale TCR beta motif made of under ten highly homologous variants.

Sequencing was done on a sample of blood, either unsorted or a sorted T cell fraction (not recorded which). The chain is built from TRBV20-1 and TRBJ2-3; tentatively, D is TRBD2 (6 bases). The source of this sequence is a male donor with ankylosing spondylitis. The CDR3 nucleotides are TGCAGTGCTAGCCGGGGGTTCGTCGATACGCAGTATTTT. Protein: CSASRGFVDTQYF.